These 28 T cell receptor beta chains were all obtained from the same sample, sequenced in a study of T cells in women clearing cervical HPV infection. Sequencing used immunoSEQ multiplex PCR; TCRdb keeps in-frame clones, though not all of them. This sample's clone table lists about 34,000 clones. Sequencing was carried out using blood buffy coat. The receptors were gathered from a woman aged 18 to 75 with a cervical HPV16 infection that either progressed to CIN3+ or cleared (not recorded which).

In the case of this clone: The sequenced fragment ends 3 residues before the CDR3 boundary, so the rest is inferred from the germline J gene. The genes are TRBV5-1 and TRBJ1-1, with D tentatively TRBD1 (6 bases). The CDR3 extends over 15 amino acids. V was pared by 0 bases and J by 5 bases, with 14 bases between. CDR1 is SGHRS and CDR2 is YFSETQ in the germline V gene. The covered CDR3 bases are TGCGCCAGCAGCTTGGCCGGAACAGGGCGGACTGAA. This codes for CASSLAGTGRTE. The full-length CDR3 reads as CASSLAGTGRTEAFF.

Regarding this clone: The CDR3 end is not reached by the read, which stops 3 residues before it; the germline J gene fills it in. V usage is TRBV18 and J usage is TRBJ1-1; 11 nucleotides align to TRBD1. The CDR3 sequence is 16 residues long. CDR1 and CDR2 from the germline V gene are KGHSH and LQKENI. V gave up 2 bases and J gave up 4 bases; unmatched junction bases: 6. CDR3 in amino acids: CASSPWTGGVGTEAFF. CDR3 DNA (partial): TGTGCCAGCTCACCATGGACAGGGGGCGTGGGCACTGAA.

As for this clone: With the read ending 3 residues before the CDR3 end, the germline J gene is used to fill in that end. This rearrangement joins TRBV30 to TRBJ2-1; TRBD1 matches 9 bases. V shed 1 base and J 8 bases; nucleotides not matched to a gene: 9. Germline loops: CDR1 GTSNPN, CDR2 SVGIG (reference sequence). The CDR3 has 15 residues. The covered CDR3 bases are TGTGCCTGGAGTGGACAAGGACAGGGGAATCATGAG. As protein: CAWSGQGQGNHE. The full CDR3 sequence reads CAWSGQGQGNHEQFF.

The chain's CDR3 is CASSEQGASNTEAFF. The sequenced part of the CDR3 DNA is TGTGCCAGCAGCGAACAGGGGGCCTCGAACACTGAA. The chain couples TRBV2 to TRBJ1-1, with 9 bases aligning to TRBD1. The sequence runs out 3 residues before the end of the CDR3; the remainder is reconstructed from the germline J gene. Germline CDR1 SNHLY, CDR2 FYNNEI. Trimming cost V 6 bases and J 1 base; bases outside gene matches: 6. This CDR3 comprises 15 residues.

Of note for this clone: The sequenced fragment ends 3 residues before the CDR3 boundary, so the rest is inferred from the germline J gene. This chain uses TRBV7-9 with TRBJ1-2; D remains ambiguous. Germline values: CDR1 SEHNR, CDR2 FQNEAQ (reference sequence). CDR3 length: 13 amino acids. The CDR3 region is CASSLVLRRGYTF. The covered CDR3 bases are TGTGCCAGCAGCTTAGTTCTCCGTAGAGGC.

The CDR3 spells CASSQNRNTEAFF. The covered CDR3 bases are TGTGCCAGCAGCCAAAACAGGAACACTGAA. V gene TRBV16 combines with J gene TRBJ1-1; D remains ambiguous. The read stops 3 residues short of the end of the CDR3; the missing end is completed from the germline J gene. The ends were cut back, 2 bases at V and 1 base at J, with 5 bases in the middle. The CDR3 has 13 amino acids. CDR1 and CDR2 from the germline V gene are KGHSY and FQNENV.

Turning to this clone: The read terminates 3 residues ahead of where the CDR3 ends, so the germline J gene completes it. The chain recombines TRBV7-3 with TRBJ1-2, with D hard to call. Per the germline V gene, CDR1 is SGHTA and CDR2 is FQGTGA. The CDR3 is 13 amino acids. Partial CDR3 DNA: TGTGCCAGCAGCTTCACCCCATTGGCCCAC. Protein sequence: CASSFTPLAH. The CDR3, in full, reads CASSFTPLAHYTF.

Comments on this clone: The read falls 3 residues short of the CDR3 end, and the missing part is taken from the germline J gene. V usage is TRBV6-2 or TRBV6-3 and J usage is TRBJ2-1; 8 bases fit TRBD2. J gave up 8 bases and V 5 bases, and 8 bases lay outside the gene matches. The CDR3 runs to 14 residues. Looked up from germline, CDR1 is MNHEY and CDR2 is SVGEGT. CDR3 in amino acids: CASSKRTGGDEQFF. The CDR3 bases that were read are TGTGCCAGCAGTAAAAGGACGGGAGGGGATGAG.

Turning to this clone: The read ends 3 residues shy of where the CDR3 ends; the end is completed using the germline J gene. The J gene is TRBJ1-3, the V gene TRBV5-1; D is unresolved. V was cut by 1 base and J by 0 bases, with 11 bases left in between. CDR1 SGHRS and CDR2 YFSETQ come from the germline V gene. This CDR3 contains 16 residues. This CDR3 is CASSLLPGLSGNTIYF. CDR3 DNA, as far as it was read: TGCGCCAGCAGCTTGCTGCCAGGCCTCTCTGGAAACACC.

With respect to this clone: The read falls 3 residues short of the CDR3 end, and the missing part is taken from the germline J gene. The J gene is TRBJ2-3, the V gene TRBV19; D uncertain. V lost 5 bases to trimming and J lost 5 bases, with 14 bases between them. The V gene's germline CDR1 is LNHDA and CDR2 SQIVND (reference sequence). This CDR3 has 14 residues. CDR3 amino acids: CASSQKRILDTQYF. The sequenced CDR3 bases are TGTGCCAGTAGTCAAAAGCGCATATTAGATACG. Full variable domain (missing parts from reference TRBV19 and TRBJ2-3): DGGITQSPKYLFRKEGQNVTLSCEQNLNHDAMYWYRQDPGQGLRLIYYSQIVNDFQKGDIAEGYSVSREKKESFPLTVTSAQKNPTAFYLCASSQKRILDTQYFGPGTRLTVL.

Comment on this clone: The read comes to an end 3 residues before the CDR3 does, leaving the germline J gene to fill in the end. This sequence joins TRBV19 and TRBJ1-2; D uncertain. CDR3 length: 15 amino acids. Germline V CDR1 and CDR2: LNHDA, SQIVND (reference sequence). The covered CDR3 bases are TGTGCCAGTAGTAGCAGGCGGGTACCTCAAGAGACC. Translating it yields CASSSRRVPQET. The full-length CDR3 reads as CASSSRRVPQETYTF.

Comment on this clone: The sequenced fragment ends 3 residues before the CDR3 boundary, so the rest is inferred from the germline J gene. This sequence joins TRBV20-1 and TRBJ2-3; 8 bases match TRBD2. With 5 bases clipped from V and 2 bases from J, the junction kept 6 bases outside the gene matches. The CDR3 loop spans 14 amino acids. Germline CDR1 is DFQATT and CDR2 is SNEGSKA (reference sequence). CDR3 DNA (partial): TGCAGTGCTGTATTTAGCGGGACCACAGATACG. Translating gives CSAVFSGTTDT. The CDR3 as a whole reads CSAVFSGTTDTQYF.

Incomplete CDR3 DNA: TGTGCCAGTAGGCGGTACACTGAA. Translated: CASRRYTE. The whole CDR3 sequence reads CASRRYTEAFF. This chain joins TRBV19 and TRBJ1-1; D remains unclear. The CDR3 end falls 3 residues outside the read, so it is completed with the germline J gene. The ends were cut back, 6 bases at V and 3 bases at J, with 5 bases in the middle. CDR1 and CDR2 from the germline V gene are LNHDA and SQIVND (reference sequence). This CDR3 spans 11 amino acids.

Notes on this clone: The read stops 3 residues short of the end of the CDR3; the missing end is completed from the germline J gene. The V gene is TRBV10-3, the J gene TRBJ2-2; perhaps TRBD2 as D (5 bases). Trimming pared 11 bases from V and 6 bases from J, leaving 7 bases between. Looked up from germline, CDR1 is ENHRY and CDR2 is SYGVKD. This CDR3 has 10 amino acids. Partial CDR3 DNA: TGTGCCGCCGGGGCCGGGGAG. Its translation is CAAGAGE. In full, the CDR3 reads CAAGAGELFF.

On this clone: The read ends 3 residues before the CDR3 terminus; that terminus is restored from the germline J gene. The chain employs TRBV18 and TRBJ1-1, with D possibly matching TRBD1 (5 bases). V dropped 1 base and J dropped 2 bases, with 8 bases sitting between them. The germline CDR1 and CDR2 sequences are KGHSH and LQKENI. This CDR3 spans 14 amino acids. CDR3 sequence reads: CASSPQGYNTEAFF. The sequenced part of the CDR3 DNA is TGTGCCAGCTCACCACAGGGGTATAACACTGAA.

Concerning this clone itself: The sequence runs out 3 residues before the end of the CDR3; the remainder is reconstructed from the germline J gene. The chain combines TRBV18 with TRBJ2-7, with 7 bases aligning to TRBD1. The CDR3 consists of 14 residues. Trimming at V came to 4 bases and at J to 0 bases, leaving 3 bases not matched to a gene. CDR1 and CDR2 from the germline V gene are KGHSH and LQKENI. The part of the CDR3 DNA that was read is TGTGCCAGCTCACTAAGGGACAGCTCCTACGAG. This gives the protein CASSLRDSSYE. The whole CDR3 sequence reads CASSLRDSSYEQYF. The variable domain in full, completed from reference TRBV18 and TRBJ2-7, reads NAGVMQNPRHLVRRRGQEARLRCSPMKGHSHVYWYRQLPEEGLKFMVYLQKENIIDESGMPKERFSAEFPKEGPSILRIQQVVRGDSAAYFCASSLRDSSYEQYFGPGTRLTVT.

Remarks on this clone: The observed sequence ends 3 residues before the CDR3 terminus, with the missing tail filled in from the germline J gene. J is TRBJ1-5 and V is TRBV5-6; perhaps TRBD1 as D (5 bases). The CDR3 has 14 residues. Germline CDR1 and CDR2: SGHDT and YYEEEE. Deletions cut 1 base from V and 2 bases from J, with 7 bases between. Incomplete CDR3 DNA: TGTGCCAGCAGCTTGAGGGGTCGCAATCAGCCC. This gives the protein CASSLRGRNQP. The whole CDR3 reads CASSLRGRNQPQHF.

About this clone itself: Coverage ceases 3 residues before the CDR3 finishes, and the germline J gene fills in the end. The chain links TRBV19 to TRBJ2-3, with 8 positions matching TRBD2. CDR3 length: 16 amino acids. Germline V CDR1 and CDR2: LNHDA, SQIVND (reference sequence). Trimming cost V 6 bases and J 5 bases; bases outside gene matches: 13. The DNA read from the CDR3 is TGTGCCAGTAGGGAAGGGTCTAGCGGGCAAGGAGATACG. Its translation: CASREGSSGQGDT. The complete CDR3 protein is CASREGSSGQGDTQYF.

Of note for this clone: The read falls 3 residues short of the CDR3 end, and the missing part is taken from the germline J gene. The V and J genes are TRBV5-1 and TRBJ1-1, with D unresolved. Germline V lookup: CDR1 SGHRS, CDR2 YFSETQ. The CDR3 is 13 amino acids. V was pared by 5 bases and J by 0 bases, with 8 bases between. The CDR3 bases that were read are TGCGCCAGCAGGGCGGGAATGAACACTGAA. Protein product: CASRAGMNTE. The CDR3, in full, reads CASRAGMNTEAFF.

To note about this clone: The sequenced fragment ends 3 residues before the CDR3 boundary, so the rest is inferred from the germline J gene. This chain links TRBV19 with TRBJ2-7, with 11 positions matching TRBD1. The germline V gene encodes CDR1 LNHDA and CDR2 SQIVND (reference sequence). V shed 5 bases and J 3 bases; nucleotides not matched to a gene: 6. This CDR3 has 15 residues. The CDR3 DNA, read in part, is TGTGCCAGTAGTCCCCGGACAGGGGGCGTCTACGAG. Amino acid sequence: CASSPRTGGVYE. In full, the CDR3 reads CASSPRTGGVYEQYF.

To note about this clone: The read stops 3 residues short of the end of the CDR3; the missing end is completed from the germline J gene. The rearrangement links TRBV11-2 to TRBJ2-7, with 7 nucleotides matching TRBD2. The CDR3 loop spans 15 amino acids. After removal of 3 bases from V and 0 bases from J, the junction contained 5 bases not matched to a gene. Germline V gives CDR1 SGHAT, CDR2 FQNNGV. The CDR3 loop reads CASSFGLVSSYEQYF. The DNA read from the CDR3 is TGTGCCAGCAGCTTCGGACTAGTGAGCTCCTACGAG. Complete variable domain (other parts from reference TRBV11-2 and TRBJ2-7): EAGVAQSPRYKIIEKRQSVAFWCNPISGHATLYWYQQILGQGPKLLIQFQNNGVVDDSQLPKDRFSAERLKGVDSTLKIQPAKLEDSAVYLCASSFGLVSSYEQYFGPGTRLTVT.

The CDR3 spells CASSHFSGSGDEQYF. CDR3 DNA (partial): TGCGCCAGCAGCCACTTTAGCGGGTCGGGAGACGAG. The chain recombines TRBV4-1 with TRBJ2-7; 7 positions agree with TRBD2. The CDR3 end falls 3 residues outside the read, so it is completed with the germline J gene. The length of the CDR3 is 15 residues. Germline lookup yields CDR1 MGHRA and CDR2 YSYEKL. Trimming took 3 bases from V and 5 from J; bases not matched to a gene: 10.

As to this clone: From the germline J gene comes the end of the CDR3, since the read stops 3 residues before it. J is TRBJ1-2 and V is TRBV7-2; D is undetermined. CDR1 is SGHTA and CDR2 is FQGNSA in the germline V gene. The CDR3 consists of 15 residues. The DNA read from the CDR3 is TGTGCCAGCAGCTTAACGACTAGCGGCTACTACGAC. This translates into CASSLTTSGYYD. The whole CDR3 reads CASSLTTSGYYDYTF.

A note on this clone: Coverage ceases 3 residues before the CDR3 finishes, and the germline J gene fills in the end. This chain joins TRBV7-9 and TRBJ1-6, with D tentatively TRBD1 (5 bases). Trimming shortened V by 5 bases and J by 9 bases, and 14 bases separated the two germline ends. Germline V gives CDR1 SEHNR, CDR2 FQNEAQ (reference sequence). The CDR3 runs to 14 residues. The CDR3 sequence: CASSLGGGSSPLHF. CDR3 DNA (partial): TGTGCCAGCAGCCTTGGGGGGGGGAGTTCACCC.

As to this clone: One end of the junction varies from germline; a read error may be responsible. The DNA ends 3 residues before the CDR3 does, and the rest of the CDR3 is filled in from the germline J gene. The sample holds other DNA sequences that translate to the same CDR3. This chain connects TRBV18 to TRBJ1-3; weak D call: TRBD1 (5 bases). The CDR3 extends over 14 amino acids. CDR1 is KGHSH and CDR2 is LQKENI in the germline V gene. The CDR3 sequence is CASSADISGNTIYF. Incomplete CDR3 DNA: TGTGCCAGCTCAGCGGACATCTCTGGAAACACA.

Turning to this clone: The read terminates 3 residues before the CDR3 end, so the remaining end is supplied by the germline J gene. The chain employs TRBV7-6 and TRBJ1-4; TRBD1 matches at 8 bases. CDR3 length: 14 residues. The germline CDR1 and CDR2 sequences are SGHVS and FNYEAQ. Here the CDR3 reads CASSRDRGGSPLFF. CDR3 DNA (partial): TGTGCCAGCAGCCGCGACAGGGGAGGTTCACCA.

Concerning this clone itself: Coverage ceases 3 residues before the CDR3 finishes, and the germline J gene fills in the end. The V and J genes are TRBV11-2 and TRBJ2-2; D unclear. The germline V gene encodes CDR1 SGHAT and CDR2 FQNNGV. V shed 1 base and J shed 5 bases, with 8 bases lying between them. The CDR3 contains 14 residues. The CDR3 loop is CASSLALQTGELFF. The part of the CDR3 DNA that was read is TGTGCCAGCAGCTTAGCGTTACAGACCGGGGAG.

The CDR3 spells CASSLSGISEETQYF. The sequenced part of the CDR3 DNA is TGTGCCAGCAGCTTAAGCGGGATCTCTGAAGAGACC. This chain links TRBV7-2 with TRBJ2-5; 7 nucleotides align to TRBD2. Read sequence stops 3 residues before the CDR3 end, and the germline J gene provides the missing end. V dropped 2 bases and J dropped 3; count of bases not matched to a gene: 6. The length of the CDR3 is 15 residues. Germline loops: CDR1 SGHTA, CDR2 FQGNSA.